Presented here are 28 T cell receptor beta chains from one specimen sequenced in a study of T cells in narcolepsy. TCRdb's copy holds only in-frame clones and misses some; the assay was immunoSEQ multiplex PCR. This sample yields 25,000 to 30,000 clones, of which around 83% are seen a single time; roughly 0.9% belongs to the top ten. The sequenced material came from CD45RA- memory CD4+ T cells from PBMCs. These receptors all come from a human donor with narcolepsy.

This clone was found a few times. The chain carries TRBV2 and TRBJ1-1; 7 bases fit TRBD1. Germline CDR1 is SNHLY and CDR2 is FYNNEI. V lost 5 bases to trimming and J lost 5 bases; unmatched junction nucleotides: 8. The CDR3 is made up of 14 amino acids. The CDR3: CASSQYRGATEAFF. As DNA, the CDR3 is TGTGCCAGCAGTCAATACAGGGGCGCGACTGAAGCTTTCTTT.

The chain links TRBV28 to TRBJ1-4; TRBD1 might be the D (6 bases). Germline V CDR1 and CDR2: MDHEN, SYDVKM. The V end was cut by 4 bases, the J end by 8 bases, with 17 bases between. This CDR3 spans 15 amino acids. The CDR3 nucleotides are TGTGCCAGCAGTTCGCCTCCGGGGGGCAACGAAAAACTGTTTTTT. This translates into CASSSPPGGNEKLFF.

The gene calls are TRBV2 and TRBJ1-5; 8 nucleotides align to TRBD1. Germline CDR1 is SNHLY and CDR2 is FYNNEI. Germline trimming cut 5 bases from V and 5 bases from J; bases unmatched to any gene: 5. The length of the CDR3 is 14 residues. CDR3 in amino acids: CASSLDRGHQPQHF. The CDR3 DNA reads as TGTGCCAGCAGTCTCGACAGGGGACATCAGCCCCAGCATTTT. Together with reference TRBV2 and TRBJ1-5, the CDR3 gives the full variable domain: EPEVTQTPSHQVTQMGQEVILRCVPISNHLYFYWYRQILGQKVEFLVSFYNNEISEKSEIFDDQFSVERPDGSNFTLKIRSTKLEDSAMYFCASSLDRGHQPQHFGDGTRLSIL.

V is TRBV9 and J is TRBJ2-5; 11 bases map to TRBD2. The CDR3 loop spans 17 amino acids. Germline lookup yields CDR1 SGDLS and CDR2 YYNGEE. Trimming took 0 bases from V and 5 from J; bases not matched to a gene: 9. For the CDR3, the DNA is TGTGCCAGCAGCGTAGACGAAGTACTAGCGGGGGTCGAGACCCAGTACTTC. It translates to CASSVDEVLAGVETQYF.

The chain recombines TRBV7-3 with TRBJ2-6, with 11 bases that match TRBD1. Germline CDR1 and CDR2: SGHTA and FQGTGA. This CDR3 has 19 residues. V lost 5 bases and J lost 1; bases outside the gene matches: 10. The CDR3 DNA follows: TGTGCCAGCAGCCCCATAGGACAGGGGGCACGGTCTGGGGCCAACGTCCTGACTTTC. This encodes CASSPIGQGARSGANVLTF.

The chain has TRBV12-5 and TRBJ1-3; D might be TRBD1 (6 bases). Germline V gene sequence: CDR1 LGHNT, CDR2 FRNRAP. V was clipped by 0 bases and J by 6 bases, with 12 bases between them. The CDR3 runs 15 residues. The CDR3 DNA follows: TGTGCTAGTGGTTTGGTTCCCAACAGGGAAAACACCATATATTTT. Translating it yields CASGLVPNRENTIYF.

This chain joins TRBV6-5 and TRBJ2-5; D could derive from TRBD1 or TRBD2 (5 bases each). The germline V gene has CDR1 MNHEY and CDR2 SVGAGI. Trimming took 6 bases from V and 5 from J, leaving 19 bases between them. The CDR3 consists of 15 residues. The CDR3 DNA is TGTGCCAGCAGGGCCCGGACATCATCGGGGGAGACCCAGTACTTC. Amino acid sequence: CASRARTSSGETQYF.

The rearrangement uses TRBV2 and TRBJ1-1, with TRBD1 matching 8 bases. J lost 6 bases, V lost 4 bases, and 7 bases had no gene match. This CDR3 has 14 residues. CDR1 is SNHLY, CDR2 FYNNEI, per germline. CDR3 amino acids: CASSGGQGTSEAFF. CDR3 DNA sequence: TGTGCCAGCAGTGGTGGACAGGGTACTTCTGAAGCTTTCTTT.

The chain combines TRBV19 with TRBJ1-4, with a tentative D call TRBD1 (6 bases). This CDR3 is built from 15 residues. The V gene lost 3 bases and the J gene lost 7 bases, with 15 bases spanning the gap. Per the germline V gene, CDR1 is LNHDA and CDR2 is SQIVND (reference sequence). The CDR3, as DNA: TGTGCCAGTAGTATGCCCCTGACAGGTGGTGAAAAACTGTTTTTT. Translation gives CASSMPLTGGEKLFF.

The count of this clone is one. In DNA, the CDR3 is TGTGCCAGTAGTTTGGGACAGGGGGCGCGGGGTGGCACTGAAGCTTTCTTT. It yields the protein CASSLGQGARGGTEAFF. The J gene is TRBJ1-1, the V gene TRBV19, with TRBD1 matching 12 bases. V shed 5 bases and J 4 bases; nucleotides not matched to a gene: 11. The germline gives CDR1 LNHDA, CDR2 SQIVND (reference sequence). The CDR3 extends over 17 amino acids.

The chain is built from TRBV6-1 and TRBJ1-6; unclear D gene. The V end lost 2 bases, the J end lost 0 bases, and 8 bases lay between the germline ends. The germline gives CDR1 MNHNS, CDR2 SASEGT. CDR3 size: 16 residues. Here the CDR3 DNA reads TGTGCCAGCAGTGAACTCCGAACCTCCTATAATTCACCCCTCCACTTT. This gives the protein CASSELRTSYNSPLHF.

The rearrangement uses TRBV7-6 and TRBJ1-2; D unresolved. CDR3 length equals 11 residues. Per germline, CDR1 SGHVS and CDR2 FNYEAQ. V was shortened by 5 bases and J by 8 bases, with 9 bases between the two germline ends. CDR3 sequence: CASSGPRGYTF. In DNA, the CDR3 is TGTGCCAGCAGCGGCCCACGAGGCTACACCTTC.

This rearrangement joins TRBV19 to TRBJ1-5, with D hard to call. The CDR3 totals 16 residues. V was cut by 0 bases and J by 1 base, with 10 bases left in between. Looked up from germline, CDR1 is LNHDA and CDR2 is SQIVND (reference sequence). This chain's CDR3 is CASSIDVIRSNQPQHF. CDR3 in DNA: TGTGCCAGTAGTATAGATGTGATTAGGAGCAATCAGCCCCAGCATTTT.

This chain joins TRBV5-5 and TRBJ1-3; D remains unclear. The CDR3 contains 15 residues. Germline loops: CDR1 SGHKS, CDR2 YYEKEE (reference sequence). Trimming left V 4 bases short and J 4 bases short, with 15 bases between. CDR3 region: CASSRLGSDGNTIYF. CDR3 DNA sequence: TGTGCCAGCAGCCGGTTGGGGTCGGACGGAAACACCATATATTTT.

A single count supports this clone. This chain links TRBV6-5 with TRBJ1-2; a weak D match, TRBD1 (6 bases). The CDR3 is 16 amino acids. Germline-derived CDR1 and CDR2 are MNHEY and SVGAGI. The ends were cut back, 0 bases at V and 6 bases at J, with 17 bases in the middle. The CDR3 region is CASSYSGHLVLNGYTF. CDR3 sequence (DNA): TGTGCCAGCAGTTACTCGGGACACCTTGTGCTTAATGGCTACACCTTC.

V and J are TRBV6-1 and TRBJ1-1; D is unresolved. This CDR3 spans 12 amino acids. The germline V gene has CDR1 MNHNS and CDR2 SASEGT. The V end lost 6 bases, the J end lost 0 bases, and 5 bases lay between the germline ends. This chain's CDR3 is CASSPMNTEAFF. CDR3 sequence (DNA): TGTGCCAGCAGCCCCATGAACACTGAAGCTTTCTTT.

This clone was counted only a few times. The gene calls are TRBV11-2 and TRBJ2-3; TRBD2 matches 7 bases. The CDR3 runs to 15 residues. V shed 4 bases, J shed 2 bases, and the junction held 6 bases outside the gene matches. The germline gives CDR1 SGHAT, CDR2 FQNNGV. CDR3 nucleotide sequence: TGTGCCAGCAGCTCTAGCGGTCAATTCACAGATACGCAGTATTTT. This codes for CASSSSGQFTDTQYF.

This clone appeared once. The chain carries TRBV19 and TRBJ2-7, with 11 bases aligning to TRBD1. There are 15 residues in the CDR3. With V trimmed by 5 bases and J by 5 bases, 8 bases remained unmatched. CDR1 is LNHDA and CDR2 is SQIVND in the germline V gene (reference sequence). The CDR3 loop is CASSERTGGFNEQYF. The CDR3 DNA sequence: TGTGCCAGTAGTGAGCGGACAGGGGGCTTCAACGAGCAGTACTTC.

The chain links TRBV11-1 to TRBJ2-5; D is undetermined. The CDR3 contains 13 residues. Trimming left V 3 bases short and J 5 bases short, with 10 bases between. Germline CDR1 is SGHAT and CDR2 is FQDESV (reference sequence). CDR3 protein: CASSFSGGETQYF. CDR3 coding DNA: TGTGCCAGCAGCTTTTCTGGTGGGGAGACCCAGTACTTC.

This chain joins TRBV7-2 and TRBJ2-2; D remains ambiguous. Between the trimmed V and J ends, which lost 7 bases and 1 base, there was a span of 7 bases. Germline loops: CDR1 SGHTA, CDR2 FQGNSA. The CDR3 covers 13 residues. CDR3 sequence reads: CASIQLNTGELFF. The CDR3 nucleotides are TGTGCCAGCATACAGCTGAACACCGGGGAGCTGTTTTTT.

Turning to this clone: Distinct nucleotide sequences in the sample also encode this CDR3. V and J are TRBV5-6 and TRBJ2-7; D is possibly TRBD1 or TRBD2 (6 bases each). Trimming removed 1 base at V and 0 bases at J, with 20 bases between. This CDR3 contains 18 residues. Germline assignment: CDR1 SGHDT and CDR2 YYEEEE. The DNA for the CDR3 is TGTGCCAGCAGCTTGTTTGGGGGGCTGGGGACGCTCTCCTACGAGCAGTACTTC. Protein sequence: CASSLFGGLGTLSYEQYF.

J is TRBJ2-5 and V is TRBV15, with TRBD2 matching over 8 bases. The CDR3 is 14 residues long. The V gene's germline CDR1 is LNHNV and CDR2 YYDKDF (reference sequence). V shed 1 base and J 4 bases; nucleotides not matched to a gene: 2. The CDR3: CATSRVAGGETQYF. The CDR3 region has the DNA TGTGCCACCAGCAGAGTTGCGGGGGGAGAGACCCAGTACTTC.

The rearrangement links TRBV4-3 to TRBJ2-7; 9 nucleotides align to TRBD1. CDR1 and CDR2 (germline): LGHNA, YSLEER. V was clipped by 3 bases and J by 3 bases; unmatched bases: 3. This CDR3 contains 14 residues. The CDR3 loop is CASSQATGGYEQYF. The CDR3 DNA is TGCGCCAGCAGCCAGGCGACAGGGGGCTACGAGCAGTACTTC.

This clone has a single count. CDR3: CASSESCREREKLFF. The CDR3 DNA is TGCGCCAGCAGTGAGTCATGCAGGGAAAGGGAAAAACTGTTTTTT. This chain links TRBV10-1 with TRBJ1-4, with D tentatively TRBD1 (5 bases). The CDR3 has 15 amino acids. Trimming removed 0 bases at V and 8 bases at J, with 13 bases between. Germline V gene data show CDR1 as WNHNN and CDR2 as SYGVQD (reference sequence).

This clone was observed once. The chain carries TRBV18 and TRBJ2-5; 7 nucleotides agree with TRBD1. The DNA end is more similar to TRBJ2-7, so the J call may be wrong. Germline V CDR1 and CDR2: KGHSH, LQKENI. This CDR3 has 13 amino acids. CDR3 nucleotide sequence: TGTGCCAGCCAACCAGGGGGATACTACGAGCAGTACTTC. As protein: CASQPGGYYEQYF.

V is TRBV14 and J is TRBJ2-7; a possible D gene is TRBD2 (5 bases). Germline lookup yields CDR1 SGHDN and CDR2 FVKESK. The CDR3 runs 11 residues. V was shortened by 5 bases and J by 7 bases, with 9 bases between the two germline ends. The chain's CDR3 is CASSYSGEQYF. In DNA form, the CDR3 reads TGTGCCAGCAGCTACTCGGGGGAGCAGTACTTC.

The V and J genes are TRBV5-1 and TRBJ2-2; tentative D call: TRBD1 (6 bases). CDR1 and CDR2 (germline): SGHRS, YFSETQ. CDR3 length: 14 amino acids. Trimming left V 4 bases short and J 5 bases short, with 12 bases between. The CDR3 bases are TGCGCCAGCAGCCCCGCAGGGGCAACCGGGGAGCTGTTTTTT. It is translated as CASSPAGATGELFF.

The chain carries TRBV6-5 and TRBJ2-1; 9 nucleotides align to TRBD1. Looked up from germline, CDR1 is MNHEY and CDR2 is SVGAGI. This CDR3 has 15 residues. Trimming cost V 6 bases and J 4 bases; bases outside gene matches: 7. Here the CDR3 DNA reads TGTGCCAGCAGAGAGGGACAGGGAATTTACAATGAGCAGTTCTTC. Translating gives CASREGQGIYNEQFF.